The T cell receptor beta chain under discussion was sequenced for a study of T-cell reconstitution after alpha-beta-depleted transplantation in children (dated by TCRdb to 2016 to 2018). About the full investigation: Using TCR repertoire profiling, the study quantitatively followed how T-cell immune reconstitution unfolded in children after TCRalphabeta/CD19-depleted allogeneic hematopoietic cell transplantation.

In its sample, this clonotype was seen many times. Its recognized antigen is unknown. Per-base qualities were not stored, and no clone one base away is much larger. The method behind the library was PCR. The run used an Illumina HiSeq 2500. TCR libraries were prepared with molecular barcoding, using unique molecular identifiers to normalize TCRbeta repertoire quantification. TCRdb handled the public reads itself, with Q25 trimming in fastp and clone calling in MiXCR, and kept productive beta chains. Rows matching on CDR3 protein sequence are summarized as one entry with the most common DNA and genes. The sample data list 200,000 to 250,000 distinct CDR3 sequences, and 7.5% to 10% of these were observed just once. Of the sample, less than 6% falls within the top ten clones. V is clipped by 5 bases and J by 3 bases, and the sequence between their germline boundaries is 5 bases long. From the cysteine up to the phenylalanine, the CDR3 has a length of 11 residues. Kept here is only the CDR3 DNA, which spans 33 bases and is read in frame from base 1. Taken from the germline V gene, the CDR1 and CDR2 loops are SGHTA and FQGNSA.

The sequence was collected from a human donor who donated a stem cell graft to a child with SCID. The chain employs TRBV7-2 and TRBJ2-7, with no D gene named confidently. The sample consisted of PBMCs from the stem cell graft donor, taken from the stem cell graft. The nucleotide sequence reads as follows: TGTGCCAGCAGCGCCCACTACGAGCAGTACTTC. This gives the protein CASSAHYEQYF.